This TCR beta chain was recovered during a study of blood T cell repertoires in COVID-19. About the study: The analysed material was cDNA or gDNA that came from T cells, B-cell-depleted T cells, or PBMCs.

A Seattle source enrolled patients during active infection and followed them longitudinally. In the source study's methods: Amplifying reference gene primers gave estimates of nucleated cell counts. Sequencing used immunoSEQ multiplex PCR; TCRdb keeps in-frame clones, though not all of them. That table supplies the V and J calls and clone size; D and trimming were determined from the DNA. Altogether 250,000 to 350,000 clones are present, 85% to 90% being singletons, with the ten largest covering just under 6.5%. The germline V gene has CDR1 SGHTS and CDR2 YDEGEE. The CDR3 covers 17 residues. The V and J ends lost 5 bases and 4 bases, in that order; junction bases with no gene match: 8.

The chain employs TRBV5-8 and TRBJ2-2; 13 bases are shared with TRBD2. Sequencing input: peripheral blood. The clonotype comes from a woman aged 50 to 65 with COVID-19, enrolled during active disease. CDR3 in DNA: TGTGCCAGCAGTCCGAGCGGACTAGCGGGAGTCACCGGGGAGCTGTTTTTT. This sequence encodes CASSPSGLAGVTGELFF.